These 24 T cell receptor beta chains originate from one sample sequenced in a study of shared clonotypes between healthy human individuals. Assay: immunoSEQ multiplex PCR; the TCRdb copy retains only in-frame clones and omits some. The sample carries some 630,000 clones, 60% to 80% recorded once. The sample taken for sequencing was memory CD4+ T cells sorted from blood. Specified subset: CD45RA-negative fraction. Receptors were obtained from a woman in her 30s in good health.

This clone showed up just once. This chain uses TRBV2 with TRBJ1-4; no firm D call. This CDR3 has 14 residues. Germline V CDR1 and CDR2: SNHLY, FYNNEI. The germline V and J ends were trimmed by 10 bases and 0 bases, with 12 bases remaining between them. The CDR3 DNA sequence: TGTGCCACCAGATCGGAGGCAACTAATGAAAAACTGTTTTTT. Translating gives CATRSEATNEKLFF.

The chain combines TRBV10-2 with TRBJ1-4, with D uncertain. Germline V gene sequence: CDR1 WSHSY, CDR2 SAAADI. The CDR3 extends over 13 amino acids. V gave up 6 bases and J gave up 2 bases, with 7 bases separating them. In DNA form, the CDR3 reads TGCGCCAGCAGGGACGCGACTAATGAAAAACTGTTTTTT. It yields the protein CASRDATNEKLFF.

The chain couples TRBV2 to TRBJ1-1; the D is unclear. CDR1 is SNHLY and CDR2 is FYNNEI in the germline V gene. V was clipped by 2 bases and J by 6 bases, with 10 bases between them. The CDR3 loop spans 13 amino acids. The CDR3 here is CASSEWATPEAFF. Here the CDR3 DNA reads TGTGCCAGCAGTGAATGGGCCACCCCTGAAGCTTTCTTT.

The chain uses TRBV7-6 and TRBJ2-7; TRBD2 agrees at 9 bases. The V segment lost 5 bases and the J segment 3 bases; nucleotides outside the gene matches: 11. Looked up from germline, CDR1 is SGHVS and CDR2 is FNYEAQ. The CDR3 totals 16 residues. For the CDR3, the DNA is TGTGCCAGCAGCCGACCCCCTAGCGGGAAATACTACGAGCAGTACTTC. This encodes CASSRPPSGKYYEQYF.

CDR3 nucleotides: TGTGCCAGCAGAAACTCGGGAGGGCCCGACTACGAGCAGTACTTC. Translation gives CASRNSGGPDYEQYF. V is TRBV28 and J is TRBJ2-7; 8 nucleotides line up with TRBD2. V lost 6 bases, J lost 3 bases, and 10 bases stayed unmatched. CDR3 size: 15 residues. From germline, CDR1 is MDHEN and CDR2 SYDVKM. Filled out from reference TRBV28 and TRBJ2-7, the complete variable domain reads DVKVTQSSRYLVKRTGEKVFLECVQDMDHENMFWYRQDPGLGLRLIYFSYDVKMKEKGDIPEGYSVSREKKERFSLILESASTNQTSMYLCASRNSGGPDYEQYFGPGTRLTVT.

Many counts were recorded for this clone. The V and J genes are TRBV11-2 and TRBJ2-3; 9 nucleotides align to TRBD2. Germline CDR1 and CDR2: SGHAT and FQNNGV. J lost 6 bases, V lost 4 bases, and 11 bases had no gene match. This CDR3 comprises 16 residues. The CDR3: CASSSWLAGAVDTQYF. CDR3 sequence (DNA): TGTGCCAGCAGCTCCTGGTTAGCGGGAGCCGTTGATACGCAGTATTTT.

The chain has TRBV7-8 and TRBJ1-2; D is ambiguous. Trimming left V 5 bases short and J 8 bases short, with 18 bases between. Germline CDR1 and CDR2: SGHVS and FQNEAQ. The CDR3 extends over 14 amino acids. This CDR3 reads CASSPKPGPDGYTF. DNA for the CDR3: TGTGCCAGCAGCCCCAAACCGGGTCCGGACGGCTACACCTTC.

The chain combines TRBV27 with TRBJ2-6; tentatively, D is TRBD1 (5 bases). Germline V gene sequence: CDR1 MNHEY, CDR2 SMNVEV (reference sequence). Trimming stripped 3 bases from V and 3 bases from J, with 18 bases between. This CDR3 region has 18 residues. The CDR3 DNA is TGTGCCAGCAGTTTTAGGCTAGGGGCGGTCGGTGGGGCCAACGTCCTGACTTTC. Amino acid sequence: CASSFRLGAVGGANVLTF.

V and J are TRBV28 and TRBJ1-2; a weak D match, TRBD1 (6 bases). This CDR3 has 14 amino acids. Germline CDR1 MDHEN, CDR2 SYDVKM. Trimming pared 7 bases from V and 8 bases from J, leaving 20 bases between. CDR3 residues: CASTWGRGFGGYTF. The CDR3 coding sequence is TGTGCCAGCACCTGGGGGAGGGGGTTTGGCGGCTACACCTTC.

The rearrangement links TRBV7-6 to TRBJ2-1, with a tentative D call TRBD2 (6 bases). V lost 4 bases and J lost 0, with 13 bases in between. The CDR3 has 16 amino acids. CDR1 and CDR2 from the germline V gene are SGHVS and FNYEAQ. The CDR3 DNA is TGTGCCAGCAGCTATTCTGGGGGGAGCTCCTACAATGAGCAGTTCTTC. This translates into CASSYSGGSSYNEQFF.

The genes are TRBV5-1 and TRBJ2-3, with 10 bases aligning to TRBD2. Per the germline V gene, CDR1 is SGHRS and CDR2 is YFSETQ. This CDR3 contains 14 residues. Losses at the gene ends were 6 bases for V and 1 base for J; bases not matched to a gene: 2. The CDR3 reads CASKGTSGTDTQYF. In nucleotides, the CDR3 is TGCGCCAGCAAAGGGACTAGCGGCACAGATACGCAGTATTTT.

On this clone: Germline and junction disagree at one end, which may indicate a read error. The rearrangement uses TRBV11-2 and TRBJ2-3; D is unclear. The CDR3 loop spans 13 amino acids. Germline CDR1 SGHAT, CDR2 FQNNGV. CDR3 DNA sequence: TGTGCCTGCAGTCCGCGCGTGCCAGATACGCAGTATTTT. It codes for CACSPRVPDTQYF.

This chain joins TRBV28 and TRBJ2-5; D is ambiguous. Germline V CDR1 and CDR2: MDHEN, SYDVKM. This CDR3 spans 13 amino acids. V was clipped by 9 bases and J by 5 bases, with 16 bases between them. CDR3 sequence (DNA): TGTGCCAGTGCTCCGGGCAGCCTGGAGACCCAGTACTTC. Its translation: CASAPGSLETQYF.

Only one count was recorded for this clone. The rearrangement joins TRBV7-6 to TRBJ1-3; 10 nucleotides match TRBD1. This CDR3 comprises 15 residues. Germline lookup yields CDR1 SGHVS and CDR2 FNYEAQ. With 5 bases clipped from V and 2 bases from J, the junction kept 3 bases outside the gene matches. The DNA of the CDR3 is TGTGCCAGCAGCACGACAGGGGGCCCTGGAAACACCATATATTTT. Its protein product is CASSTTGGPGNTIYF.

The J gene is TRBJ2-7, the V gene TRBV4-1; 7 nucleotides line up with TRBD2. V was pared by 0 bases and J by 4 bases, with 9 bases of the junction left unmatched. CDR3 size: 16 residues. In germline, CDR1 is MGHRA, CDR2 YSYEKL. CDR3 DNA: TGCGCCAGCAGCCAAGATTCTACGGGGGGAACGTACGAGCAGTACTTC. The encoded protein is CASSQDSTGGTYEQYF.

V gene TRBV18 combines with J gene TRBJ2-7; D ambiguous. V gave up 0 bases and J gave up 7 bases, with 10 bases separating them. The CDR3 is 13 amino acids. Germline V gene lookup returns CDR1 KGHSH and CDR2 LQKENI. The CDR3 DNA is TGTGCCAGCTCACCACCGATGCTGGGAGAGCAGTACTTC. The encoded protein is CASSPPMLGEQYF.

About this clone: This same CDR3 is encoded by further DNA sequences in the sample. This chain connects TRBV2 to TRBJ1-2, with D possibly being TRBD1 (5 bases). V was shortened by 2 bases and J by 5 bases, with 9 bases between the two germline ends. Looked up from germline, CDR1 is SNHLY and CDR2 is FYNNEI. The CDR3 contains 13 residues. The CDR3 coding sequence is TGTGCCAGCAGTGAATTGGGGGGTTATGGCTACACCTTC. Its translation: CASSELGGYGYTF.

This chain links TRBV29-1 with TRBJ2-3; 7 bases align to TRBD2. The CDR3 runs to 16 residues. CDR1 is SQVTM, CDR2 ANQGSEA, per germline. The ends lost 5 bases at V and 1 base at J; junction bases unmatched: 12. The CDR3 DNA sequence: TGCAGCGTTCCAGCGGGGAACTCGATGCGCACAGATACGCAGTATTTT. Translating it yields CSVPAGNSMRTDTQYF.

The gene calls are TRBV29-1 and TRBJ1-2; possibly TRBD1 for D (6 bases). CDR3 length: 14 residues. Germline V CDR1 and CDR2: SQVTM, ANQGSEA. With 4 bases removed from V and 7 bases from J, the gap between germline ends came to 19 bases. For the CDR3, the DNA is TGCAGCGTTGTCGAACAGGGCTCGCTCCGTGGCTACACCTTC. Translation gives CSVVEQGSLRGYTF.

The chain carries TRBV29-1 and TRBJ2-5; D is unclear. V was cut by 7 bases and J by 5 bases, with 14 bases left in between. CDR3 length equals 12 residues. CDR1 and CDR2 (germline): SQVTM, ANQGSEA. The CDR3 sequence: CSAILLGETQYF. The CDR3 DNA follows: TGCAGCGCCATACTCCTTGGGGAGACCCAGTACTTC.

The chain couples TRBV5-1 to TRBJ2-1; 15 nucleotides line up with TRBD2. Germline V CDR1 and CDR2: SGHRS, YFSETQ. J gave up 8 bases and V 5 bases, and 8 bases lay outside the gene matches. The CDR3 spans 16 residues. Here the CDR3 DNA reads TGCGCCAGCAGGGAGAGTGGGACTAGCGGGAGGTATGAGCAGTTCTTC. Protein product: CASRESGTSGRYEQFF.

V gene TRBV6-1 combines with J gene TRBJ1-5, with D possibly matching TRBD1 (5 bases). Per the germline V gene, CDR1 is MNHNS and CDR2 is SASEGT. This CDR3 comprises 14 residues. Trimming removed 1 base from V and 5 bases from J, with 9 bases in between. CDR3 region: CASSEGGVYQPQHF. CDR3 in DNA: TGTGCCAGCAGTGAAGGGGGGGTTTATCAGCCCCAGCATTTT.

The chain employs TRBV27 and TRBJ2-1; TRBD2 agrees at 7 bases. Germline V gives CDR1 MNHEY, CDR2 SMNVEV (reference sequence). With 2 bases clipped from V and 1 base from J, the junction kept 8 bases outside the gene matches. The length of the CDR3 is 17 residues. In nucleotides, the CDR3 is TGTGCCAGCAGTTTAAGGCCAGCGGGAATATCCTACAATGAGCAGTTCTTC. Translating it yields CASSLRPAGISYNEQFF.

The sample holds a few counts of this clone. The CDR3 sequence is CASSRDYGFGEQFF. The CDR3 nucleotides are TGTGCCAGCAGCCGGGACTACGGCTTCGGTGAGCAGTTCTTC. This chain uses TRBV2 with TRBJ2-1, with TRBD2 matching 7 bases. The germline V gene has CDR1 SNHLY and CDR2 FYNNEI. The ends lost 6 bases at V and 9 bases at J; junction bases unmatched: 11. CDR3 length: 14 residues.